These 24 T cell receptor gamma chains originate from one sample sequenced in a study of gamma-delta chains in newborns, infants, children (dated by TCRdb to about 2019). Data came from an Illumina MiSeq. For TCRdb, the public reads were processed anew by CATT, and duplicate DNA sequences were folded into one row. Within this sample are 3,000 to 4,000 gamma-chain clones, with about 56% of them counted one time only. The ten largest clones capture approximately 17% of the sample. Specimen: blood. These receptors all stem from a child who was a newborn, infant or young child, either healthy, febrile or measles-vaccinated (not recorded which).

V and J are TRGV9 and TRGJP. Since TCRdb gives no J gene, matching the DNA to germline was used here to assign it. With 0 bases clipped from V and 6 bases from J, the junction kept 8 bases outside the gene matches. Looked up from germline, CDR1 is GITISATS and CDR2 is ISYDGTV (reference sequence). The length of the CDR3 is 18 residues. The CDR3 sequence: CALWEVLWGELGKKIKVF. The CDR3 DNA is TGTGCCTTGTGGGAGGTGCTATGGGGAGAGTTGGGCAAAAAAATCAAGGTATTT.

The genes are TRGV2 and TRGJ1 or TRGJ2. The J gene was not available in TCRdb and was assigned here by matching the DNA to germline segments. This CDR3 is 11 amino acids long. The V gene end was trimmed by 1 base and the J gene end by 12 bases; junction bases not matched to a gene: 6. In germline, CDR1 is EGSNGY, CDR2 YDSYNSKV. The CDR3 region is CATWDGSGKLF. In DNA, the CDR3 is TGTGCCACCTGGGACGGTTCGGGGAAACTCTTT.

Regarding this clone: An end of the junction does not agree with germline; a read error may underlie this. The V and J genes are TRGV8 and TRGJP2. Because TCRdb records no J gene, it was assigned here through a match of the DNA to germline. The V gene's germline CDR1 is VENAVY and CDR2 YDSYNSRV. This CDR3 has 16 residues. The CDR3 here is CAAWDRIPPGDWIKTF. For the CDR3, the DNA is TGTGCCGCCTGGGATAGAATCCCCCCAGGGGATTGGATCAAGACGTTT.

This clone was found once. The chain has TRGV5 and TRGJP2. TCRdb carries no J gene annotation; the J gene was assigned here by matching the DNA with germline. The junction had 11 bases not matched to a gene; V was cut back by 5 bases and J by 8 bases. The CDR3 sequence is 14 residues long. Germline CDR1 reads VINAFY; CDR2 reads YDVSNSKD. The CDR3 reads CATWAQVWDWIKTF. The CDR3 nucleotides are TGTGCCACCTGGGCCCAGGTCTGGGATTGGATCAAGACGTTT.

The chain links TRGV2 to TRGJ1 or TRGJ2. TCRdb supplies no J gene; here it was assigned by aligning the nucleotide sequence to germline. Germline CDR1 reads EGSNGY; CDR2 reads YDSYNSKV. The junction had 16 bases not matched to a gene; V was cut back by 0 bases and J by 5 bases. This CDR3 spans 17 amino acids. The CDR3 DNA reads as TGTGCCACCTGGGACGGGCCCGACTATGGGGTTAATTATAAGAAACTCTTT. It yields the protein CATWDGPDYGVNYKKLF.

V and J are TRGV4 and TRGJ1 or TRGJ2. The J gene is not listed in TCRdb, so it was assigned here from a DNA match to germline. The CDR3 totals 16 residues. The V gene end was trimmed by 0 bases and the J gene end by 5 bases; junction bases not matched to a gene: 13. Germline CDR1 and CDR2: EGSTGY and YDSYTSSV. The CDR3 protein is CATWDGPGAVDYKKLF. In nucleotides, the CDR3 is TGTGCCACCTGGGATGGGCCGGGGGCGGTTGATTATAAGAAACTCTTT.

The genes are TRGV5 and TRGJ1 or TRGJ2. TCRdb supplies no J gene; here it was assigned by aligning the nucleotide sequence to germline. Germline CDR1 VINAFY, CDR2 YDVSNSKD. This CDR3 comprises 13 residues. Germline trimming cut 0 bases from V and 11 bases from J; bases unmatched to any gene: 10. CDR3 nucleotides: TGTGCCACCTGGGACAGGCAAATGGTTCAGAAACTCTTT. Encoded protein: CATWDRQMVQKLF.

The gene calls are TRGV9 and TRGJP. No J gene is reported in TCRdb; it was inferred here by comparing the DNA with germline. There are 17 residues in the CDR3. The germline CDR1 and CDR2 sequences are GITISATS and ISYDGTV (reference sequence). Unmatched junction bases numbered 5, after V lost 2 bases and J lost 4 bases. CDR3 sequence (DNA): TGTGCCTTGTGGGAGGGCGAACAAGAGTTGGGCAAAAAAATCAAGGTATTT. It encodes CALWEGEQELGKKIKVF.

This clone was observed once. The chain recombines TRGV9 with TRGJ1 or TRGJ2. TCRdb gives no J gene; it was assigned here by matching the DNA to germline. V was pared by 3 bases and J by 2 bases, with 10 bases of the junction left unmatched. Germline-derived CDR1 and CDR2 are GITISATS and ISYDGTV (reference sequence). The CDR3 sequence is 15 residues long. CDR3 sequence reads: CALWELPTDYYKKLF. The CDR3, as DNA: TGTGCCTTGTGGGAGCTCCCCACGGATTATTATAAGAAACTCTTT.

J is TRGJ1 or TRGJ2 and V is TRGV3. No J gene was available from TCRdb, and it was assigned here by a germline match of the DNA. CDR1 and CDR2 (germline): VTNTFY, YDVSTARD (reference sequence). J was trimmed by 8 bases and V by 3 bases; bases with no gene match: 4. CDR3 length: 11 amino acids. The CDR3, as DNA: TGTGCCACCTGGGACGGTCATAAGAAACTCTTT. Its translation is CATWDGHKKLF.

With regard to this clone: The same CDR3 can be traced to other DNA sequences in this sample. The rearrangement uses TRGV9 and TRGJ1 or TRGJ2. TCRdb records no J gene; here it was assigned by comparing the DNA to germline. The CDR3 totals 14 residues. Losses at the gene ends were 2 bases for V and 0 bases for J; bases not matched to a gene: 4. Germline V gene data show CDR1 as GITISATS and CDR2 as ISYDGTV (reference sequence). Here the CDR3 DNA reads TGTGCCTTGTGGGAGGCTTCGAATTATTATAAGAAACTCTTT. It yields the protein CALWEASNYYKKLF.

This chain links TRGV8 with TRGJ1 or TRGJ2. From germline, CDR1 is VENAVY and CDR2 YDSYNSRV. The CDR3 consists of 12 residues. Trimming took 4 bases from V and 6 from J; bases not matched to a gene: 6. Here the CDR3 DNA reads TGTGCCACCTGGGAGCGGGGTTATAAGAAACTCTTT. It translates to CATWERGYKKLF.

As to this clone: Other DNA sequences within the sample encode an identical CDR3. The CDR3, as DNA: TGTGCCTTGTGGGCGCAGGAGTTGGGCAAAAAAATCAAGGTATTT. Translated, it gives CALWAQELGKKIKVF. The V call is TRGV9, the J call TRGJP. TCRdb offers no J gene call, so here the DNA was matched to germline to obtain one. Germline-derived CDR1 and CDR2 are GITISATS and ISYDGTV (reference sequence). V shed 5 bases, J shed 7 bases, and the junction held 5 bases outside the gene matches. This CDR3 spans 15 amino acids.

The chain links TRGV8 to TRGJ1 or TRGJ2. The J gene was not available in TCRdb and was assigned here by matching the DNA to germline segments. J lost 5 bases, V lost 0 bases, and 4 bases had no gene match. The CDR3 consists of 13 residues. Looked up from germline, CDR1 is VENAVY and CDR2 is YDSYNSRV. CDR3 residues: CATWDRQDYKKLF. As DNA, the CDR3 is TGTGCCACCTGGGATAGGCAGGATTATAAGAAACTCTTT.

This sequence joins TRGV9 and TRGJP. TCRdb leaves out the J gene; it was filled in here by matching the DNA to germline. J was trimmed by 5 bases and V by 3 bases; bases with no gene match: 7. The CDR3 is made up of 17 amino acids. Germline V gene lookup returns CDR1 GITISATS and CDR2 ISYDGTV (reference sequence). In DNA form, the CDR3 reads TGTGCCTTGTGGGAGCTGCAGGAAGAGTTGGGCAAAAAAATCAAGGTATTT. Translating gives CALWELQEELGKKIKVF.

This sequence joins TRGV8 and TRGJ1 or TRGJ2. Because TCRdb records no J gene, it was assigned here through a match of the DNA to germline. Per the germline V gene, CDR1 is VENAVY and CDR2 is YDSYNSRV. Germline trimming cut 4 bases from V and 3 bases from J; bases unmatched to any gene: 6. The CDR3 totals 13 residues. The CDR3 is CATWDDSYYKKLF. The CDR3 DNA reads TGTGCCACCTGGGACGATTCTTATTATAAGAAACTCTTT.

This clone is labeled as large. The sample carries other DNA sequences with the same CDR3. V gene TRGV8 combines with J gene TRGJP2. Here the J gene came from matching the DNA to germline, since TCRdb omits it. J gave up 4 bases and V 1 base, and 0 bases lay outside the gene matches. The CDR3 loop spans 13 amino acids. Germline V gene data show CDR1 as VENAVY and CDR2 as YDSYNSRV. CDR3 coding DNA: TGTGCCACCTGGGATAGTAGTGATTGGATCAAGACGTTT. Residues: CATWDSSDWIKTF.

By frequency in the sample, this clone is large. The chain combines TRGV3 with TRGJP2. The CDR3 has 14 residues. The J segment lost 4 bases and the V segment lost 3 bases, leaving 5 bases of the junction unmatched. Germline loops: CDR1 VTNTFY, CDR2 YDVSTARD (reference sequence). The CDR3 DNA is TGTGCCACCTGGGACGGAATTAGTGATTGGATCAAGACGTTT. Translated, it gives CATWDGISDWIKTF.

The chain carries TRGV8 and TRGJ1 or TRGJ2. Assignment of the J gene here rests on matching the DNA to germline, because TCRdb gives none. The length of the CDR3 is 14 residues. J gave up 3 bases and V 0 bases, and 5 bases lay outside the gene matches. Germline V gives CDR1 VENAVY, CDR2 YDSYNSRV. The CDR3 region has the DNA TGTGCCACCTGGGATAGGCACCTTTATTATAAGAAACTCTTT. Its protein is CATWDRHLYYKKLF.

V gene TRGV8 combines with J gene TRGJ1 or TRGJ2. No J gene was available from TCRdb, and it was assigned here by a germline match of the DNA. CDR3 length equals 12 residues. The V gene end was trimmed by 9 bases and the J gene end by 5 bases; junction bases not matched to a gene: 10. The germline CDR1 and CDR2 sequences are VENAVY and YDSYNSRV. This CDR3 is CATGVSNYKKLF. The DNA of the CDR3 is TGTGCCACCGGGGTCTCCAATTATAAGAAACTCTTT.

This clone was observed a handful of times. This chain uses TRGV2 with TRGJ1 or TRGJ2. Because TCRdb records no J gene, it was assigned here through a match of the DNA to germline. V lost 0 bases, J lost 12 bases, and 11 bases stayed unmatched. The germline CDR1 and CDR2 sequences are EGSNGY and YDSYNSKV. The CDR3 has 13 residues. CDR3 region: CATWDGPSFGKLF. The CDR3 DNA is TGTGCCACCTGGGACGGGCCGAGTTTCGGGAAACTCTTT.

This clone occurred a few times. V is TRGV4 and J is TRGJ1 or TRGJ2. The CDR3 is made up of 11 amino acids. The V gene end was trimmed by 5 bases and the J gene end by 6 bases; junction bases not matched to a gene: 4. From germline, CDR1 is EGSTGY and CDR2 YDSYTSSV. CDR3 nucleotide sequence: TGTGCCACCTGGGGTTCTTATAAGAAACTCTTT. It translates to CATWGSYKKLF.

The chain employs TRGV2 and TRGJ1 or TRGJ2. TCRdb carries no J gene annotation; the J gene was assigned here by matching the DNA with germline. There are 15 residues in the CDR3. CDR1 is EGSNGY and CDR2 is YDSYNSKV in the germline V gene. V was pared by 0 bases and J by 6 bases, with 11 bases of the junction left unmatched. This CDR3 reads CATWDGLYVCYKKLF. The CDR3 DNA sequence: TGTGCCACCTGGGACGGGCTTTACGTGTGTTATAAGAAACTCTTT.

This chain joins TRGV3 and TRGJ1 or TRGJ2. The J gene is not listed in TCRdb, so it was assigned here from a DNA match to germline. Losses at the gene ends were 9 bases for V and 7 bases for J; bases not matched to a gene: 9. Germline V gene sequence: CDR1 VTNTFY, CDR2 YDVSTARD (reference sequence). This CDR3 is built from 11 residues. In DNA form, the CDR3 reads TGTGCCACCATGTTTGGGTATAAGAAACTCTTT. Its protein product is CATMFGYKKLF.